Detailed here is one TCR beta chain. Some clones are missing from TCRdb's copy, which holds only in-frame ones; the method was immunoSEQ multiplex PCR. The sample lists around 260,000 clones, roughly 85% occurring once. This sample stems from a study of blood T cell repertoires in COVID-19. Study summary: The study drew acute and convalescent COVID-19 samples from the United States, Italy and Spain.

CDR3 length: 15 amino acids. Trimming cost V 5 bases and J 8 bases; bases outside gene matches: 13. CDR1 is MDHEN, CDR2 SYDVKM, per germline. The source material was peripheral blood. The receptor's source is a woman aged 45-59 years who had recovered from COVID-19. The chain links TRBV28 to TRBJ1-1; TRBD1 matches 8 bases. The CDR3 DNA sequence: TGTGCCAGCAGTACTCAAGGACAGGGCCATAAGGAAGCTTTCTTT. Protein sequence: CASSTQGQGHKEAFF.